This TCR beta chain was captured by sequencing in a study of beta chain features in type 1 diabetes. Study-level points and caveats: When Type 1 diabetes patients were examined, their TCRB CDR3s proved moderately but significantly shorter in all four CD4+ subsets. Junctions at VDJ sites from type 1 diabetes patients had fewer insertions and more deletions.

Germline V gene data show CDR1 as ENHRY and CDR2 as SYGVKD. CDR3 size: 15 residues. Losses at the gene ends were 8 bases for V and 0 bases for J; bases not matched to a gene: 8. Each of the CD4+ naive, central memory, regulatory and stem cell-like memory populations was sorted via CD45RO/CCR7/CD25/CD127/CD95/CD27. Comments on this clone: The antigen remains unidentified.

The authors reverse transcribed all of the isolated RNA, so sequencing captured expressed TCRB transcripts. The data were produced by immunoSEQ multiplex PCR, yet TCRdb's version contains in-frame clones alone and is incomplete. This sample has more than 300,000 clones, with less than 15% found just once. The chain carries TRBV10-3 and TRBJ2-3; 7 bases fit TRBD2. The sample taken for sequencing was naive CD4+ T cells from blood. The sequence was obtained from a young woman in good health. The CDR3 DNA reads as TGTGCCATCGCTTCGGGTAGCGGGAGCACAGATACGCAGTATTTT. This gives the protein CAIASGSGSTDTQYF.